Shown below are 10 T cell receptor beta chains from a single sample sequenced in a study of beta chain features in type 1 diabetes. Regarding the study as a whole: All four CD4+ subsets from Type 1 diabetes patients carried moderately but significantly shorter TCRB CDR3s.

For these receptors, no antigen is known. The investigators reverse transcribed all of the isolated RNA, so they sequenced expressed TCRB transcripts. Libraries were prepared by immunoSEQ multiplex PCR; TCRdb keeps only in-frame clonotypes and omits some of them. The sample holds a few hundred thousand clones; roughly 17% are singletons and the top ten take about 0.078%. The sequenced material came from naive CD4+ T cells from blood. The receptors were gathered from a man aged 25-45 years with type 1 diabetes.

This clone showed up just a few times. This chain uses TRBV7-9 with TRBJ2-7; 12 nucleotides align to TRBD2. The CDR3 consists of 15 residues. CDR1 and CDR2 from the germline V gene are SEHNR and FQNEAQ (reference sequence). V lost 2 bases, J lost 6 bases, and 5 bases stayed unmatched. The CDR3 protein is CASSLLAGGPGEQYF. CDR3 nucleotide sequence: TGTGCCAGCAGCTTACTAGCGGGAGGGCCGGGCGAGCAGTACTTC.

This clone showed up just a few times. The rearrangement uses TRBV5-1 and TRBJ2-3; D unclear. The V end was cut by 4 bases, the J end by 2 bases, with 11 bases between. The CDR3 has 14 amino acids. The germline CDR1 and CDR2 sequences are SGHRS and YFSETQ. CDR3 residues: CASSPGTTTDTQYF. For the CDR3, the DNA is TGCGCCAGCAGCCCGGGTACCACCACAGATACGCAGTATTTT.

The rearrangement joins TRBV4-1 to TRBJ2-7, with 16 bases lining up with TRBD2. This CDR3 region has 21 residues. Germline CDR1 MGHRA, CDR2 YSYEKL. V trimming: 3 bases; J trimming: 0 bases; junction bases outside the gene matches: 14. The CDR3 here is CASSQSPPGLAGGPVSYEQYF. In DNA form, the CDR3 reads TGCGCCAGCAGCCAGAGTCCCCCGGGACTAGCGGGAGGGCCTGTCTCCTACGAGCAGTACTTC.

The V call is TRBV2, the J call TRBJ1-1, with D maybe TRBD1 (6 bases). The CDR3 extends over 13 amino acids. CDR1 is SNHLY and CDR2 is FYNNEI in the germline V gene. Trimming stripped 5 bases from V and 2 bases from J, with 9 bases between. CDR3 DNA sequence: TGTGCCAGCAGTCCACAGGGTAACACTGAAGCTTTCTTT. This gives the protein CASSPQGNTEAFF.

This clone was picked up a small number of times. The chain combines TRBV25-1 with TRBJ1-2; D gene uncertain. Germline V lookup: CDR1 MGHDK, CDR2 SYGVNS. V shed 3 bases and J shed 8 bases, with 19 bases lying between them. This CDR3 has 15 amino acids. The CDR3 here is CASSDYSRTVRGYTF. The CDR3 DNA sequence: TGTGCCAGCAGTGATTACTCCAGGACGGTGAGGGGCTACACCTTC.

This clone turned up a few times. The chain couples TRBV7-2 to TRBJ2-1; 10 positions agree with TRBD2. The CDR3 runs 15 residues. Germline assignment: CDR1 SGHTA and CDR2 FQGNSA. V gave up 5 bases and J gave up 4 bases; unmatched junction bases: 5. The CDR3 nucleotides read TGTGCCAGCAGCCTTAGCGGGGGGAGTTACAATGAGCAGTTCTTC. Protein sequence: CASSLSGGSYNEQFF.

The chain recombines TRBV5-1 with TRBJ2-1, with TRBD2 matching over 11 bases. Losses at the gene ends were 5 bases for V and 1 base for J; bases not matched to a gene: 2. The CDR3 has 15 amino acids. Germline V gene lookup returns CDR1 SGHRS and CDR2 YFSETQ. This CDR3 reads CASRRLAGSYNEQFF. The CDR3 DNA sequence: TGCGCCAGCAGGAGACTAGCGGGGTCCTACAATGAGCAGTTCTTC. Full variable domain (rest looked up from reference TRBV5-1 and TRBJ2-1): KAGVTQTPRYLIKTRGQQVTLSCSPISGHRSVSWYQQTPGQGLQFLFEYFSETQRNKGNFPGRFSGRQFSNSRSEMNVSTLELGDSALYLCASRRLAGSYNEQFFGPGTRLTVL.

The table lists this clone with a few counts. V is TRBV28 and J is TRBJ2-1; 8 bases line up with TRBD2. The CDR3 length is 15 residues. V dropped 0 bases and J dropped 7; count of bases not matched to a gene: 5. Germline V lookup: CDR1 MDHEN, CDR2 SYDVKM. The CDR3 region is CASSLWSGRGNEQFF. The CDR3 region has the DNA TGTGCCAGCAGTTTATGGAGCGGGAGAGGGAATGAGCAGTTCTTC.

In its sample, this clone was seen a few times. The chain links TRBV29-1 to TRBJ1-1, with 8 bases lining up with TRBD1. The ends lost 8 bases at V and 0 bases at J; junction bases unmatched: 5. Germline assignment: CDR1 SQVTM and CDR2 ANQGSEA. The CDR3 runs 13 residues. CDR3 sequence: CSMDRDLNTEAFF. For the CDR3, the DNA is TGCAGCATGGACAGGGATTTGAACACTGAAGCTTTCTTT.

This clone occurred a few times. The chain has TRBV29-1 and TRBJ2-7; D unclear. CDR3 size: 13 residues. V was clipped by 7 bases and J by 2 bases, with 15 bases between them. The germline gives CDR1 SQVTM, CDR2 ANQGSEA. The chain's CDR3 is CSALSGNTYEQYF. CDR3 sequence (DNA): TGCAGCGCCCTCAGTGGGAATACCTACGAGCAGTACTTC.